Listed below are T cell receptor beta chains from one sample, sequenced in a study of blood T cell repertoires in COVID-19. TCRdb keeps only in-frame clones here, not all; method: immunoSEQ multiplex PCR. Among over 200,000 clones listed, roughly nine tenths were seen once. Sequencing input: PBMCs or T cells enriched from blood (not recorded which). The receptors were gathered from a woman aged 45-60 years in a cohort exposed to, infected with or recovered from COVID-19 (not recorded which). Each CDR3 is given with its conserved first and last residue. D genes are given only for firm matches. Clone size is given for some rows only: seen once, a few or many times, or a class if the clone is expanded.

NA,TRBJ2-1,NA,TRBV28,CASRGGGYEQFF,TGTGCCAGCAGAGGGGGGGGCTATGAGCAGTTCTTC
NA,TRBJ1-6,TRBD1,TRBV11-2,CASRDQGAYNSPLHF,TGTGCCAGCAGAGACCAGGGGGCCTATAATTCACCCCTCCACTTT
NA,TRBJ2-1,NA,TRBV12-5,CASGLASGEQFF,TGTGCTAGTGGTTTGGCCTCCGGGGAGCAGTTCTTC
NA,TRBJ2-3,NA,TRBV28,CASSLGPIVVRQYF,TGTGCCAGCAGTTTGGGCCCTATTGTGGTTAGGCAGTATTTT
few,TRBJ1-4,TRBD1,TRBV5-1,CASSPHGDRGAGEKLFF,TGCGCCAGCAGCCCACATGGAGACAGGGGAGCCGGTGAAAAACTGTTTTTT
NA,TRBJ1-4,NA,TRBV19,CASSDLGGEKLFF,TGTGCCAGTAGTGATTTGGGAGGTGAAAAACTGTTTTTT
NA,TRBJ2-3,NA,TRBV6-5,CASQGASDTQYF,TGTGCCAGCCAAGGGGCTTCAGATACGCAGTATTTT
NA,TRBJ2-1,NA,TRBV5-1,CASSTDRRTNEQFF,TGCGCCAGCAGCACGGACAGACGAACCAATGAGCAGTTCTTC
NA,TRBJ1-6,NA,TRBV6-4,CASSDSMGLTQTAGARNSPLHF,TGTGCCAGCAGTGACTCAATGGGGCTTACTCAGACGGCTGGCGCGAGGAATTCACCCCTCCACTTT
NA,TRBJ1-2,TRBD1,TRBV19,CASRVPEGQGYGYTF,TGTGCCAGTAGGGTCCCGGAAGGACAGGGCTATGGCTACACCTTC
NA,TRBJ2-1,NA,TRBV19,CASSMGLGGEQFF,TGTGCCAGTAGTATGGGTCTAGGGGGTGAGCAGTTCTTC
NA,TRBJ1-1,NA,TRBV6-1,CASSERWEGAFF,TGTGCCAGCAGTGAAAGGTGGGAGGGGGCTTTCTTT
few,TRBJ2-1,NA,TRBV27,CASSFGGVWEQFF,TGTGCCAGCAGTTTCGGGGGAGTTTGGGAGCAGTTCTTC
NA,TRBJ1-2,NA,TRBV4-3,CASSQDAGIAGYTF,TGCGCCAGCAGCCAAGATGCAGGGATCGCTGGCTACACCTTC
NA,TRBJ2-1,NA,TRBV6-2/TRBV6-3,CASSPSGASYNEQFF,TGTGCCAGCAGCCCCAGCGGAGCCTCCTACAATGAGCAGTTCTTC
NA,TRBJ1-2,NA,TRBV30,CAWSVRGLSYGYTF,TGTGCCTGGAGTGTCCGGGGACTCTCATATGGCTACACCTTC
NA,TRBJ1-5,TRBD1,TRBV18,CASSPGTGIEAQHF,TGTGCCAGCTCACCCGGGACAGGGATTGAGGCCCAGCATTTT
NA,TRBJ1-6,TRBD1,TRBV14,CASSQATGGSSYNSPLHF,TGTGCCAGCAGCCAAGCTACAGGGGGGAGCTCCTATAATTCACCCCTCCACTTT
NA,TRBJ2-6,NA,TRBV5-1,CASSGGTGTNVLTF,TGCGCCAGCAGCGGGGGGACCGGGACCAACGTCCTGACTTTC
once,TRBJ1-1,NA,TRBV12-1,CASSPSTGVNTEAFF,TGTGCCAGCAGCCCATCGACAGGGGTGAACACTGAAGCTTTCTTT
few,TRBJ2-7,TRBD1,TRBV6-5,CASRQTGADYEQYF,TGTGCCAGCAGACAGACAGGGGCCGACTACGAGCAGTACTTC
NA,TRBJ1-4,NA,TRBV11-2,CASSFTSGLANEKLFF,TGTGCCAGCAGCTTTACCTCAGGCTTGGCTAATGAAAAACTGTTTTTT